What follows are 18 T cell receptor beta chains derived from one specimen sequenced in a study of T cells in Graves' hyperthyroidism and ophthalmopathy. TCR beta CDR3 regions were amplified from RNA transcripts. Researchers ran a first-round RT-PCR on the TCR CDR3 using the HTBI primer set. One entry per CDR3 protein, called by TCRdb with MiXCR from the multiplex PCR reads. Here the sample spans approximately 95,000 distinct CDR3 sequences, roughly 37% being singletons. Sequenced input: peripheral blood or thyroid tissue (not recorded which). The receptors shown here come from a woman in her twenties or thirties with Graves' hyperthyroidism.

In this sample, this clonotype turned up a few times. The chain is built from TRBV28 and TRBJ1-3, with D unclear. The V gene lost 4 bases and the J gene lost 9 bases, with 10 bases spanning the gap. Germline V gene sequence: CDR1 MDHEN, CDR2 SYDVKM. This CDR3 is 12 amino acids long. CDR3 sequence reads: CASSSPQVTIYF. The CDR3 DNA reads TGTGCCAGCAGTTCCCCCCAGGTCACCATATATTTT. Full variable domain (rest looked up from reference TRBV28 and TRBJ1-3): DVKVTQSSRYLVKRTGEKVFLECVQDMDHENMFWYRQDPGLGLRLIYFSYDVKMKEKGDIPEGYSVSREKKERFSLILESASTNQTSMYLCASSSPQVTIYFGEGSWLTVV.

This clonotype has a count of ten or more. The V gene is TRBV20-1, the J gene TRBJ1-5, with D maybe TRBD1 (5 bases). Trimming took 5 bases from V and 5 from J, leaving 13 bases between them. This CDR3 contains 13 residues. Per the germline V gene, CDR1 is DFQATT and CDR2 is SNEGSKA (reference sequence). The CDR3 reads CSASQAWDQPQHF. CDR3 DNA sequence: TGCAGTGCTTCACAGGCTTGGGATCAGCCCCAGCATTTT.

At least ten counts were recorded for this clonotype. V usage is TRBV6-5 and J usage is TRBJ1-2, with 7 nucleotides matching TRBD1. V dropped 0 bases and J dropped 7; count of bases not matched to a gene: 8. The V gene's germline CDR1 is MNHEY and CDR2 SVGAGI. CDR3 length equals 15 residues. This CDR3 is CASSYSPRQGGGYTF. The CDR3 DNA reads as TGTGCCAGCAGTTACTCGCCAAGACAGGGTGGTGGCTACACCTTC.

The rearrangement joins TRBV2 to TRBJ2-5; D may match TRBD1 or TRBD2 (5 bases each). CDR1 is SNHLY, CDR2 FYNNEI, per germline. Between the trimmed V and J ends, which lost 7 bases and 5 bases, there was a span of 26 bases. The CDR3 is 17 amino acids. CDR3 nucleotide sequence: TGTGCCAGCAACCTGGGACGGGCAGCTATCGTGGAGGAGACCCAGTACTTC. As protein: CASNLGRAAIVEETQYF.

The chain combines TRBV4-2 with TRBJ1-1; TRBD1 aligns across 8 bases. Germline values: CDR1 LGHNA, CDR2 YNFKEQ. The V gene end was trimmed by 3 bases and the J gene end by 6 bases; junction bases not matched to a gene: 9. The CDR3 spans 15 residues. The CDR3 region is CASSHQTGAIPEAFF. CDR3 sequence (DNA): TGTGCCAGCAGCCACCAGACAGGGGCGATCCCTGAAGCTTTCTTT.

The V gene is TRBV10-3, the J gene TRBJ1-1, with 10 nucleotides matching TRBD1. The CDR3 spans 16 residues. From germline, CDR1 is ENHRY and CDR2 SYGVKD. V shed 5 bases, J shed 5 bases, and the junction held 11 bases outside the gene matches. DNA of the CDR3: TGTGCCATCAGTCGCTCGGGACAGGGGAGGAGGACTGAAGCTTTCTTT. Residues: CAISRSGQGRRTEAFF.

In its sample, this clonotype was seen many times. V gene TRBV28 combines with J gene TRBJ2-2, with unresolved D. V lost 6 bases to trimming and J lost 4 bases, with 9 bases between them. Germline CDR1 and CDR2: MDHEN and SYDVKM. This CDR3 has 13 amino acids. The CDR3 bases are TGTGCCAGCAGAGCTGTCTTCACCGGGGAGCTGTTTTTT. Translating it yields CASRAVFTGELFF.

This clonotype was seen once. The chain uses TRBV6-5 and TRBJ2-7, with 7 bases matching TRBD1. CDR3 length equals 12 residues. Looked up from germline, CDR1 is MNHEY and CDR2 is SVGAGI. V shed 11 bases and J 5 bases; nucleotides not matched to a gene: 9. The CDR3 DNA reads TGTGCCGTACAGGGGTTTCCTAACGAGCAGTACTTC. It translates to CAVQGFPNEQYF.

The gene calls are TRBV7-8 and TRBJ2-7; 10 bases align to TRBD2. Looked up from germline, CDR1 is SGHVS and CDR2 is FQNEAQ. The CDR3 has 15 amino acids. Trimming cost V 5 bases and J 4 bases; bases outside gene matches: 8. CDR3 region: CASSRTSGNRYEQYF. For the CDR3, the DNA is TGTGCCAGCAGCAGAACTAGCGGGAATAGGTACGAGCAGTACTTC.

This clonotype was detected only a few times. The chain employs TRBV30 and TRBJ2-7, with D maybe TRBD2 (6 bases). V was cut by 0 bases and J by 0 bases, with 12 bases left in between. Germline V gene data show CDR1 as GTSNPN and CDR2 as SVGIG (reference sequence). The CDR3 covers 15 residues. The CDR3 loop is CAWSVPWDSSYEQYF. CDR3 DNA: TGTGCCTGGAGTGTACCGTGGGACTCCTCCTACGAGCAGTACTTC.

There are many counts of this clonotype. This chain links TRBV5-1 with TRBJ1-2; D is undetermined. The CDR3 has 14 amino acids. Trimming took off 0 bases at V and 8 bases at J, with 14 bases between the two ends. Germline-derived CDR1 and CDR2 are SGHRS and YFSETQ. CDR3 residues: CASSLDTGLDGYTF. The DNA for the CDR3 is TGCGCCAGCAGCTTGGATACGGGATTGGACGGCTACACCTTC. The whole variable domain, filled in from reference TRBV5-1 and TRBJ1-2, reads KAGVTQTPRYLIKTRGQQVTLSCSPISGHRSVSWYQQTPGQGLQFLFEYFSETQRNKGNFPGRFSGRQFSNSRSEMNVSTLELGDSALYLCASSLDTGLDGYTFGSGTRLTVV.

This clonotype came up many times. The chain carries TRBV6-1 and TRBJ1-1; D is uncertain. V lost 7 bases, J lost 4 bases, and 10 bases lay in between. There are 12 residues in the CDR3. CDR1 is MNHNS, CDR2 SASEGT, per germline. The CDR3 coding sequence is TGTGCCAGCATCGGCCTCACCACTGAAGCTTTCTTT. Protein product: CASIGLTTEAFF.

The chain has TRBV7-3 and TRBJ2-7, with D perhaps being TRBD1 or TRBD2 (5 bases each). The CDR3 contains 17 residues. Trimming took off 1 base at V and 4 bases at J, with 20 bases between the two ends. CDR1 and CDR2 from the germline V gene are SGHTA and FQGTGA. DNA of the CDR3: TGTGCCAGCAGCTTAAGGATGGGCGCCGGGGCTTGGTACGAGCAGTACTTC. This codes for CASSLRMGAGAWYEQYF.

This clonotype was picked up a small number of times. The junction and the germline gene differ at one end; a read error may be behind it. CDR3: CASSPSKLAGGCSCEQYF. CDR3 bases: TGTGCCAGCTCACCAAGTAAACTAGCGGGAGGGTGCTCCTGCGAGCAGTACTTC. The chain combines TRBV12-3 or TRBV12-4 with TRBJ2-7; 13 bases match TRBD2. The CDR3 covers 18 residues.

This clonotype came up a few times. V gene TRBV7-2 combines with J gene TRBJ2-3, with a weak D call TRBD2 (5 bases). With 5 bases removed from V and 4 bases from J, the gap between germline ends came to 25 bases. The CDR3 sequence is 18 residues long. Looked up from germline, CDR1 is SGHTA and CDR2 is FQGNSA. The CDR3 reads CASSPHPRKHFSADTQYF. CDR3 nucleotide sequence: TGTGCCAGCAGCCCCCATCCCCGGAAACACTTTAGCGCAGATACGCAGTATTTT. The full variable domain, in which reference TRBV7-2 and TRBJ2-3 provide the parts outside the CDR3, is GAGVSQSPSNKVTEKGKDVELRCDPISGHTALYWYRQSLGQGLEFLIYFQGNSAPDKSGLPSDRFSAERTGGSVSTLTIQRTQQEDSAVYLCASSPHPRKHFSADTQYFGPGTRLTVL.

The chain links TRBV19 to TRBJ1-2; D uncertain. CDR1 and CDR2 from the germline V gene are LNHDA and SQIVND (reference sequence). The CDR3 covers 13 residues. V lost 5 bases and J lost 11, with 18 bases in between. CDR3 in DNA: TGTGCCAGTAGTCCAAGGAAAGGCTGTGGTTACACCTTC. It yields the protein CASSPRKGCGYTF.

CDR3 in amino acids: CASSLGAGGGDTQYF. The CDR3 bases are TGTGCCAGCAGCTTAGGGGCGGGAGGCGGAGATACGCAGTATTTT. The gene calls are TRBV7-9 and TRBJ2-3; TRBD2 matches at 8 bases. This CDR3 spans 15 amino acids. CDR1 is SEHNR, CDR2 FQNEAQ, per germline (reference sequence). With V trimmed by 1 base and J by 5 bases, 5 bases remained unmatched.

In the case of this clonotype: One end of the junction fails to match germline, which may point to a read error. DNA of the CDR3: TGTGCCAGCGGCGTAGGACCAGGGGCCAACGTCCTGACTTTC. Its protein is CASGVGPGANVLTF. The J gene is TRBJ2-6, the V gene TRBV9; D is undetermined. Germline V gene data show CDR1 as SGDLS and CDR2 as YYNGEE. The CDR3 is made up of 14 amino acids. Drawing the rest from reference TRBV9 and TRBJ2-6, the complete variable domain is DSGVTQTPKHLITATGQRVTLRCSPRSGDLSVYWYQQSLDQGLQFLIQYYNGEERAKGNILERFSAQQFPDLHSELNLSSLELGDSALYFCASGVGPGANVLTFGAGSRLTVL.